Below are 10 T cell receptor beta chains sequenced from a single sample in a study of cytomegalovirus exposure and HLA in healthy donors. The PCR had 60 Vbeta and 13 Jbeta primers. Libraries were prepared by immunoSEQ multiplex PCR; TCRdb keeps only in-frame clonotypes and omits some of them. The sample has 100,000 to 150,000 clones; nearly 80% are singletons. Sequencing was performed on PBMCs. The source is a woman aged 40 to 49 in good health and CMV-seronegative.

The chain is built from TRBV5-1 and TRBJ2-3, with TRBD2 matching over 8 bases. V lost 5 bases and J lost 2; bases outside the gene matches: 10. Germline-derived CDR1 and CDR2 are SGHRS and YFSETQ. The CDR3 totals 16 residues. CDR3 nucleotide sequence: TGCGCCAGCAGTACCGGCACTAGCGGATACACAGATACGCAGTATTTT. It yields the protein CASSTGTSGYTDTQYF.

The rearrangement uses TRBV10-3 and TRBJ1-1, with D possibly being TRBD1 (5 bases). With 7 bases removed from V and 4 bases from J, the gap between germline ends came to 10 bases. The CDR3 is 12 residues long. Germline V gives CDR1 ENHRY, CDR2 SYGVKD. The CDR3 spells CAITGGSTEAFF. The CDR3 nucleotides read TGTGCCATCACGGGGGGAAGCACTGAAGCTTTCTTT.

This clone was found many times. This chain connects TRBV5-4 to TRBJ2-7, with D possibly matching TRBD2 (5 bases). Germline V lookup: CDR1 SGHNT, CDR2 YYREEE (reference sequence). V gave up 5 bases and J gave up 4 bases, with 13 bases separating them. CDR3 length equals 13 residues. The CDR3, as DNA: TGTGCCAGCAGGGACTCGCTAAGTTACGAGCAGTACTTC. Encoded protein: CASRDSLSYEQYF.

This clone was observed a single time. The genes are TRBV28 and TRBJ1-5, with 7 bases identical to TRBD1. CDR3 length equals 17 residues. CDR1 and CDR2 (germline): MDHEN, SYDVKM. V was clipped by 6 bases and J by 8 bases; unmatched bases: 19. CDR3 protein: CASRDTGAGIREKPQHF. The CDR3 nucleotides are TGTGCCAGCAGAGACACAGGGGCGGGGATCCGCGAGAAGCCCCAGCATTTT.

This rearrangement joins TRBV29-1 to TRBJ2-1; D might be TRBD1 (6 bases). V was clipped by 7 bases and J by 0 bases, with 13 bases between them. The germline V gene has CDR1 SQVTM and CDR2 ANQGSEA. This CDR3 contains 14 residues. CDR3 DNA: TGCAGCGCTTTGACAGGAAGCTCCTACAATGAGCAGTTCTTC. Encoded protein: CSALTGSSYNEQFF.

The sample holds a few counts of this clone. This sequence joins TRBV27 and TRBJ2-7, with TRBD2 identical over 9 bases. V shed 3 bases, J shed 2 bases, and the junction held 2 bases outside the gene matches. This CDR3 has 14 residues. CDR1 MNHEY and CDR2 SMNVEV come from the germline V gene (reference sequence). The CDR3: CASSLTSGAYEQYF. In DNA, the CDR3 is TGTGCCAGCAGTTTGACTAGCGGAGCCTACGAGCAGTACTTC.

This chain connects TRBV27 to TRBJ1-3; the match to TRBD1 covers 8 bases. Trimming at V came to 6 bases and at J to 1 base, leaving 2 bases not matched to a gene. Germline CDR1 is MNHEY and CDR2 is SMNVEV (reference sequence). The CDR3 totals 14 residues. CDR3 DNA sequence: TGTGCCAGCAGAACAGGGGGATCTGGAAACACCATATATTTT. It codes for CASRTGGSGNTIYF.

V usage is TRBV9 and J usage is TRBJ2-1; TRBD1 matches 8 bases. The ends lost 4 bases at V and 4 bases at J; junction bases unmatched: 13. In germline, CDR1 is SGDLS, CDR2 YYNGEE. The CDR3 covers 17 residues. The CDR3 spells CASSSVPTGTGYNEQFF. The CDR3 region has the DNA TGTGCCAGCAGCTCAGTTCCGACCGGGACAGGTTACAATGAGCAGTTCTTC.

The V call is TRBV6-1, the J call TRBJ2-7, with 9 bases matching TRBD2. V trimming: 0 bases; J trimming: 2 bases; junction bases outside the gene matches: 2. Germline V gene sequence: CDR1 MNHNS, CDR2 SASEGT. CDR3 size: 15 residues. In nucleotides, the CDR3 is TGTGCCAGCAGTGAAGCGGTAGCGGGAGCCTACGAGCAGTACTTC. It is translated as CASSEAVAGAYEQYF.

The V gene is TRBV6-6, the J gene TRBJ2-7; 14 bases are shared with TRBD2. CDR3 length equals 16 residues. The V gene's germline CDR1 is MNHNY and CDR2 SVGAGI (reference sequence). The ends lost 6 bases at V and 3 bases at J; junction bases unmatched: 7. The CDR3 bases are TGTGCCAGCAGCCGCGGGACTAGCGGGAGTCGCTACGAGCAGTACTTC. It encodes CASSRGTSGSRYEQYF.